Listed below are T cell receptor beta chains from one sample, sequenced in a study of Tregs in tolerant kidney transplant recipients. This table comes from immunoSEQ multiplex PCR, and its TCRdb copy is limited to in-frame clones, with some not included. Here the sample spans about 81,000 clones, around 90% being singletons. Sequences were derived from CD4+ T cells from blood (PBMCs), sampled 24 months after the transplant. The origin of the receptors is a human patient who received a combined kidney and bone marrow transplant. Some T cells may be graft donor cells. CDR3s include the opening cysteine and the closing phenylalanine or tryptophan. The order of the fields is V gene, J gene, clone size, D gene, CDR3 DNA, CDR3 protein. D genes are given only for firm matches. The listing skips clone size in some rows; elsewhere it reads once, few, many or a size class.

>TRBV6-1|TRBJ1-5|NA|NA
TGTGCCAGCCAGGCAAATAGCAATCAGCCCCAGCATTTT
CASQANSNQPQHF
>TRBV10-3|TRBJ2-5|once|NA
TGTGCCATCAGTGGTAGGGGTGGTAAAGAGACCCAGTACTTC
CAISGRGGKETQYF
>TRBV7-9|TRBJ1-2|once|NA
TGTGCCAGCAGCCGAGGGGACTTGAACTATGGCTACACCTTC
CASSRGDLNYGYTF
>TRBV7-3|TRBJ2-7|NA|NA
TGTGCCAGCAGCTTAAACGGCGCGGGTGACTACGAGCAGTACTTC
CASSLNGAGDYEQYF
>TRBV13|TRBJ2-3|NA|TRBD1
TGTGCCAGCAGCTCCGACAGGGGGGATACAGATACGCAGTATTTT
CASSSDRGDTDTQYF
>TRBV18|TRBJ2-1|NA|TRBD1
TGTGCCAGCTCATCTACGGGACAGGGGGGAAATGAGCAGTTCTTC
CASSSTGQGGNEQFF
>TRBV6-1|TRBJ2-7|NA|NA
TGTGCCAGCAGTGAAAATGCACAGAACTACGAGCAGTACTTC
CASSENAQNYEQYF
>TRBV19|TRBJ2-7|NA|TRBD2
TGTGCCAGTAGTATAGCGGGACTAGCACCTTACGAGCAGTACTTC
CASSIAGLAPYEQYF
>TRBV5-1|TRBJ1-2|NA|TRBD1
TGCGCCAGCAGCTTGGCCCTCGGGACAGGCAACTATGGCTACACCTTC
CASSLALGTGNYGYTF
>TRBV9|TRBJ2-1|NA|TRBD2
TGTGCCAGCAGCGTAGGGGGGACTAGAGCCAATGAGCAGTTCTTC
CASSVGGTRANEQFF
>TRBV4-2|TRBJ1-5|NA|NA
TGTGCCAGCAGTTTAACAGGGAACAATCAGCCCCAGCATTTT
CASSLTGNNQPQHF
>TRBV6-5|TRBJ1-2|NA|TRBD1
TGTGCCAGCAGTTCTCAACCCCGGACAGGCTTAGGGGGCTACACCTTC
CASSSQPRTGLGGYTF
>TRBV4-3|TRBJ2-1|NA|TRBD2
TGCGCCAGCAGCCCCCAGGGACTAGATGACGATGAGCAGTTCTTC
CASSPQGLDDDEQFF
>TRBV6-1|TRBJ2-7|NA|NA
TGTGCCAGCAGGAATACAGGGAATTCTCTCTACGAGCAGTACTTC
CASRNTGNSLYEQYF
>TRBV6-1|TRBJ1-4|NA|NA
TGTGCCAGCAGTCCCCCGAGGGCAACCAATGAAAAACTGTTTTTT
CASSPPRATNEKLFF
>TRBV11-3|TRBJ2-7|NA|TRBD2
TGTGCCAGCAGCTTTATTCCGGGACTACCCTCCTACGAGCAGTACTTC
CASSFIPGLPSYEQYF
>TRBV7-3|TRBJ2-1|NA|TRBD2
TGTGCCAGCAGCTTAACTGCGACTAGCGTCAATGAGCAGTTCTTC
CASSLTATSVNEQFF
>TRBV7-3|TRBJ2-1|NA|TRBD2
TGTGCCAGCAGCCCTGGGGCGCCTAGCGGTTACAATGAGCAGTTCTTC
CASSPGAPSGYNEQFF
>TRBV5-1|TRBJ2-1|NA|NA
TGCGCCAGCAGGGGGGGGCAGAGCTCCTACAATGAGCAGTTCTTC
CASRGGQSSYNEQFF
>TRBV5-1|TRBJ2-3|NA|NA
TGCGCCAGCAGCGCGTTTAGCACAGATACGCAGTATTTT
CASSAFSTDTQYF